The present TCR beta chain was sequenced within a study of CD8 T cells in Susac syndrome. This clonotype has only one observation. RNA in amounts of roughly 0.45 to 1 ug was reverse transcribed with random hexamers. With immunoSEQ multiplex PCR, TCR beta CDR3 was amplified across 54 Vbeta and 13 Jbeta. Via MiXCR, TCRdb re-called the immunoSEQ multiplex PCR reads, giving one row per CDR3 protein. The sample shows about 120,000 distinct CDR3 sequences, around 90% of them seen only once. High-throughput TCR beta sequencing covered peripheral CD8+ and CD4+ T cells. The CDR3 sequence is 14 residues long. Looked up from germline, CDR1 is SEHNR and CDR2 is FQNEAQ (reference sequence). V lost 9 bases to trimming and J lost 0 bases, with 12 bases between them.

The chain uses TRBV7-9 and TRBJ1-3; D gene uncertain. Material: CD4+ T cells from PBMCs. The source is a human donor in good health. CDR3 sequence: CASSDGSSGNTIYF. The CDR3 DNA is TGTGCCAGTTCGGACGGGAGCTCTGGAAACACCATATATTTT.